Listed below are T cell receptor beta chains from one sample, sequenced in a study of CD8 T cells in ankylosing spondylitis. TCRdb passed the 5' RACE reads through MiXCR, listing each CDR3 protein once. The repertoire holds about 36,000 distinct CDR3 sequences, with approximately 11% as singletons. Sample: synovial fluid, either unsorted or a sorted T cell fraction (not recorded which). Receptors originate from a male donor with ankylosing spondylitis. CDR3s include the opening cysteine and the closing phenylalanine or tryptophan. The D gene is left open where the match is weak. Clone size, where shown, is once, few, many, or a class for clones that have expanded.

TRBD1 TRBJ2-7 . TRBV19 CASSIQGVDEQYF TGTGCCAGTAGTATCCAGGGGGTCGACGAGCAGTACTTC
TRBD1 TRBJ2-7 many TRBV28 CASTGSRGQGDSREQYF TGTGCCAGCACCGGAAGTCGTGGACAGGGCGACTCAAGGGAGCAGTACTTC
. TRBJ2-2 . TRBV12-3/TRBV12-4 CASSLPRAGRQYDTGELFF TGTGCCAGCAGTTTACCTCGGGCAGGCCGACAGTATGACACCGGGGAGCTGTTTTTT
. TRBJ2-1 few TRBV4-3 CASSQVRGSYNEQFF TGCGCCAGCAGCCAAGTCCGGGGCTCCTACAATGAGCAGTTCTTC
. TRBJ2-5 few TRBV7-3 CASSSGPAGQETQYF TGTGCCAGCAGCTCAGGACCAGCTGGCCAAGAGACCCAGTACTTC
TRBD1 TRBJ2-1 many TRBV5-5 CASSLGTGGFNEQFF TGTGCCAGCAGCCTCGGGACAGGGGGCTTCAATGAGCAGTTCTTC
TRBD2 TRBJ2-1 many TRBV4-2 CASSQVLSSGMAYNEQFF TGTGCCAGCAGCCAAGTTTTGTCTAGCGGGATGGCGTACAATGAGCAGTTCTTC
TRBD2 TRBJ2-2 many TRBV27 CASSLGLAVNTGELFF TGTGCCAGCAGTTTGGGACTAGCGGTTAACACCGGGGAGCTGTTTTTT
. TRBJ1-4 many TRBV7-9 CASSLVGSGEKLFF TGTGCCAGCAGCTTAGTCGGGTCAGGAGAAAAACTGTTTTTT
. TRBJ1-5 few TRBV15 CATSMWAGNQPQHF TGTGCCACCAGCATGTGGGCAGGAAATCAGCCCCAGCATTTT
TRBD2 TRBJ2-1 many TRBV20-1 CSAPQRGAPNEQFF TGCAGTGCTCCTCAGCGGGGAGCCCCCAATGAGCAGTTCTTC
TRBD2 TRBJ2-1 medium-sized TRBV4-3 CASSQQLAVLNEQFF TGCGCCAGCAGCCAACAGCTAGCGGTGCTCAATGAGCAGTTCTTC
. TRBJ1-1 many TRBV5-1 CASSISSGVEAFF TGCGCCAGCAGCATATCGAGCGGAGTTGAAGCTTTCTTT
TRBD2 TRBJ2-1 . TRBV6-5 CASSSILGTIEQFF TGTGCCAGCAGTTCTATACTTGGGACTATTGAGCAGTTCTTC
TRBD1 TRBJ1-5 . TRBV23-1 CARTSGTGGSLQPQHF TGCGCCAGAACGTCCGGGACAGGGGGTTCTCTACAGCCCCAGCATTTT
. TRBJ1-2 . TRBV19 CASSPTPRGHFNYGYTF TGTGCCAGTAGTCCCACGCCGAGAGGGCATTTTAACTATGGCTACACCTTC
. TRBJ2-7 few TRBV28 CASSFPANGGGEQYF TGTGCCAGCAGTTTTCCCGCTAATGGAGGTGGCGAGCAGTACTTC
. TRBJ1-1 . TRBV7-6 CASTLLKSDTEAFF TGTGCCAGCACCCTTCTTAAGTCCGACACTGAAGCTTTCTTT
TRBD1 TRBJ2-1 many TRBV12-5 CASGFGTGAYNEQFF TGTGCTAGTGGTTTTGGGACAGGGGCCTACAATGAGCAGTTCTTC
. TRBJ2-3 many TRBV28 CASSEGGADTQYF TGTGCCAGCAGCGAGGGAGGTGCAGATACGCAGTATTTT
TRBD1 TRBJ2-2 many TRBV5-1 CASSLQGAPGELFF TGCGCCAGCAGTTTACAGGGGGCACCCGGGGAGCTGTTTTTT
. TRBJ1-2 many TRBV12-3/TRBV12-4 CASRAGAYGYTF TGTGCCAGCAGGGCGGGAGCGTATGGCTACACCTTC
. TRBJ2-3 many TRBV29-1 CSVAGSDTQYF TGCAGCGTGGCAGGGTCAGATACGCAGTATTTT
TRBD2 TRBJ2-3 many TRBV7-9 CASSPSSGITDTQYF TGTGCCAGCAGCCCGTCTAGCGGAATAACAGATACGCAGTATTTT
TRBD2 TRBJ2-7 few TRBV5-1 CASSRTSGVSYEQYF TGCGCCAGCAGCCGGACTAGCGGGGTCTCCTACGAGCAGTACTTC
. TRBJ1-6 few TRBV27 CASSFWDSPLHF TGTGCCAGCAGTTTCTGGGATTCACCCCTCCACTTT
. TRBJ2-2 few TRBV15 CATSRDLSGELFFF .
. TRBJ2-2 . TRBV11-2 CASSYPFGATGELFF TGTGCCAGCAGCTACCCGTTTGGAGCTACCGGGGAGCTGTTTTTT
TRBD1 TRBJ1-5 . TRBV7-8 CASSMDRSNQPQHF TGTGCCAGCAGCATGGACAGGAGCAATCAGCCCCAGCATTTT
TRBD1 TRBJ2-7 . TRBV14 CASSQVDRGGPYEQYF TGTGCCAGCAGCCAAGTGGACAGGGGAGGTCCCTACGAGCAGTACTTC
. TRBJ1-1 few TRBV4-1 CASSQGQSNTEAFF TGCGCCAGCAGCCAAGGACAGTCGAACACTGAAGCTTTCTTT
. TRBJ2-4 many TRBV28 CASSPVGGAGNIQYF TGTGCCAGCAGCCCAGTAGGGGGGGCGGGAAACATTCAGTACTTC
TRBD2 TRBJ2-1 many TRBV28 CASSSMREGVGEQFF TGTGCCAGCAGTTCGATGCGGGAGGGAGTAGGCGAGCAGTTCTTC
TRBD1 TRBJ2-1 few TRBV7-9 CASSPGQGARNEQFF TGTGCCAGCAGCCCGGGACAGGGGGCAAGAAATGAGCAGTTCTTC
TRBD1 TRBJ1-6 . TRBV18 CASSLGQGYDSPLHF TGTGCCAGCTCACTTGGACAGGGGTATGATTCACCCCTCCACTTT
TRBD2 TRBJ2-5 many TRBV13 CASSLRTRQETQYF TGTGCCAGCAGCTTAAGGACTAGGCAAGAGACCCAGTACTTC
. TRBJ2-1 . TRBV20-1 CSAPGLGEQQFF TGCAGTGCTCCCGGCCTTGGCGAACAGCAGTTCTTC
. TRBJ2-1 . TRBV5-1 CASSLIIAVSYNEQFF TGCGCCAGCAGCTTAATAATAGCGGTCTCCTACAATGAGCAGTTCTTC
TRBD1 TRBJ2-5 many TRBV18 CASSPGQRPQETQYF TGTGCCAGCTCACCGGGACAGAGACCCCAAGAGACCCAGTACTTC
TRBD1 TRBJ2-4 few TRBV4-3 CASSQVDRAVKNIQYF TGCGCCAGCAGCCAGGTGGACAGGGCCGTCAAAAACATTCAGTACTTC
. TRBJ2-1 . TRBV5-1 CASKDDGSSYNEQFF TGCGCCAGCAAGGATGACGGGAGCTCCTACAATGAGCAGTTCTTC
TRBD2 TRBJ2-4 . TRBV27 CASSPFGVASGGIQYF TGTGCCAGCAGTCCCTTTGGGGTGGCCTCGGGGGGCATTCAGTACTTC
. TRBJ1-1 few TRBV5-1 CASSLLWGNTEAFF TGCGCCAGCAGCCTGCTCTGGGGGAACACTGAAGCTTTCTTT
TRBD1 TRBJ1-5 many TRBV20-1 CSAPVPGQVYSNQPQHF TGCAGTGCTCCTGTCCCGGGACAGGTCTATAGCAATCAGCCCCAGCATTTT
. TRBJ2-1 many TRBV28 CASSHRGSYNEQFF TGTGCCAGCAGTCATAGAGGTTCCTACAATGAGCAGTTCTTC
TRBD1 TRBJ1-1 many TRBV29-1 CSVPGQGVDTEAFF TGCAGCGTACCGGGACAGGGGGTAGACACTGAAGCTTTCTTT
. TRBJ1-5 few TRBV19 CASSITTTGQPQHF TGTGCCAGTAGTATTACCACAACAGGGCAGCCCCAGCATTTT
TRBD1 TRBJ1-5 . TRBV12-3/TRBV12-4 CASRVGQGRYSNQPQHF TGTGCCAGCAGGGTCGGACAGGGCCGTTATAGCAATCAGCCCCAGCATTTT